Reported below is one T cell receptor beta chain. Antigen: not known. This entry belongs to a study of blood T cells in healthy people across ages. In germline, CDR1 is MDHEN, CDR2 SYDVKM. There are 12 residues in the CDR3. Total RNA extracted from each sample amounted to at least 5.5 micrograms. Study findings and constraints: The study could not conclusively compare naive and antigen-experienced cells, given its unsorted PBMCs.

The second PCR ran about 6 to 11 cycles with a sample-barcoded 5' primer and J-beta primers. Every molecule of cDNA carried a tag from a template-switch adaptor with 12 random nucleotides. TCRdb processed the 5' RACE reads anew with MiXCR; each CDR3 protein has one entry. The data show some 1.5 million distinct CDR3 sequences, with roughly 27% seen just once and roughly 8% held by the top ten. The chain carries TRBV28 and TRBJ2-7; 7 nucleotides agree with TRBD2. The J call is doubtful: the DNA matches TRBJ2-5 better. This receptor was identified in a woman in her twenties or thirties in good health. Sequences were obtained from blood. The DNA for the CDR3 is TGTGCCAGCAGATCTCCGGGAGGGACCCAGTACTTC. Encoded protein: CASRSPGGTQYF.